This is a list of T cell receptor beta chains from one sample in a study of memory CD4+ T cells and cytomegalovirus serostatus. The method was immunoSEQ multiplex PCR; TCRdb's version includes in-frame clones alone and lacks a portion of them. Of about 100,000 clones listed, approximately 80% were seen once; the top ten hold 3.6%. The sequenced material came from memory CD4+ T cells from blood. These receptor sequences come from an adult in good health and CMV-seropositive. CDR3s include the opening cysteine and the closing phenylalanine or tryptophan. The D gene is left open where the match is weak. A clone size is listed for some rows: how often the clone was seen (once, few, many), or a class if it is expanded.

-,TRBV5-1,-,TRBJ2-7,TGCGCCAGCAGCTTGGGCGGTAGCGAGCAGTACTTC,CASSLGGSEQYF
TRBD2,TRBV5-4,-,TRBJ2-1,TGTGCCAGCAGCTTGTCCATGGCTAGCGGGAGTAAGGGTGAGCAGTTCTTC,CASSLSMASGSKGEQFF
-,TRBV9,-,TRBJ2-2,TGTGCCAGCAGCCCAATTACGAACACCGGGGAGCTGTTTTTT,CASSPITNTGELFF
-,TRBV4-3,once,TRBJ2-7,TGCGCCAGCAGCCAGGCCCACGGATATCCATCCGAGCAGTACTTC,CASSQAHGYPSEQYF
-,TRBV25-1,-,TRBJ1-1,TGTGCCAGCAGTCTAGGGAATTCCGGAGGAGCTTTCTTT,CASSLGNSGGAFF
-,TRBV10-3,-,TRBJ1-1,TGTGCCATCAGATCCCACATCGGGGATGAAGCTTTCTTT,CAIRSHIGDEAFF
-,TRBV10-2,-,TRBJ2-7,TGCGCCAGCAGTGAGAAGCGGTACTACGAGCAGTACTTC,CASSEKRYYEQYF
-,TRBV21-1,few,TRBJ1-1,TGTGCCAGCAGCAAAGACCGAACCGTGAACACTGAAGCTTTCTTT,CASSKDRTVNTEAFF
-,TRBV15,-,TRBJ1-4,TGTGCCACCAGCAGAGGAACGACAGAAAATAATGAAAAACTGTTTTTT,CATSRGTTENNEKLFF
TRBD2,TRBV2,-,TRBJ2-1,TGTGCCACCGGAGGGGCTAGCGGGATTGTGGGGTTCTTC,CATGGASGIVGFF
-,TRBV5-4,-,TRBJ2-3,TGTGCCAGCAGCAAAGTCTTGGTTGGAACTAGCACAGATACGCAGTATTTT,CASSKVLVGTSTDTQYF
TRBD1,TRBV30,-,TRBJ1-1,TGTGCCTGGACTCAAGGGGGCTGGATGAACACTGAAGCTTTCTTT,CAWTQGGWMNTEAFF
-,TRBV5-1,-,TRBJ2-7,TGCGCCAGCAGCTTGGTAGGGACAAACTCCTACGAGCAGTACTTC,CASSLVGTNSYEQYF